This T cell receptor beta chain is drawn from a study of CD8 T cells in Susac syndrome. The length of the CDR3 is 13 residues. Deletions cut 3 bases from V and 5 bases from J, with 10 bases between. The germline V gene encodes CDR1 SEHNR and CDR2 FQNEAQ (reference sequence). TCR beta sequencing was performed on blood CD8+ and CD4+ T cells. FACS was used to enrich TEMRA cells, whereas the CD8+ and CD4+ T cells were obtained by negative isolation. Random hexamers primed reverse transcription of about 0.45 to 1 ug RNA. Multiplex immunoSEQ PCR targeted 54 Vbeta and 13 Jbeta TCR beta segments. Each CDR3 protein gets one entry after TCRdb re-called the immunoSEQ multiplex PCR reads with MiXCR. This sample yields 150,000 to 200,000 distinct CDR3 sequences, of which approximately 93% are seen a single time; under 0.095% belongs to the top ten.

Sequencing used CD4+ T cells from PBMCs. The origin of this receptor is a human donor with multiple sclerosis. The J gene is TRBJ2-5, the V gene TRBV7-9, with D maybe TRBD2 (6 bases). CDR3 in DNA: TGTGCCAGCAGCTTCGTGGCGGGGGAGACCCAGTACTTC. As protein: CASSFVAGETQYF.